These T cell receptor beta chains were read from a single sample in a study of cytomegalovirus exposure and HLA in healthy donors. The repertoire was sequenced with immunoSEQ multiplex PCR; TCRdb's copy has only in-frame clones and lacks some. Its listing shows about 42,000 clones. Sequencing input: PBMCs. The receptors here all came from a man aged 25-45 years in good health and CMV-seronegative. Each CDR3 is given with its conserved first and last residue. The D gene is left open where the match is weak.

d_call,v_call,j_call,cdr3_nt,cdr3_aa
TRBD1,TRBV13,TRBJ2-5,TGTGCCAGCAGCTCGGACAGGGTAGTAGAGACCCAGTACTTC,CASSSDRVVETQYF
-,TRBV19,TRBJ1-2,TGTGCCAGTAGTATAAACTTGGCCTCGGCTAGCTATGGCTACACCTTC,CASSINLASASYGYTF
TRBD2,TRBV4-3,TRBJ2-5,TGCGCCAGCAGCCAAGATCCAACTTGGACTAGCAGACAAGAGACCCAGTACTTC,CASSQDPTWTSRQETQYF
-,TRBV19,TRBJ1-2,TGTGCCAGTAGCCGACAGGTAGATTATGGCTACACCTTC,CASSRQVDYGYTF
-,TRBV7-2,TRBJ2-3,TGTGCCAGCAGCTCCTACACAGATACGCAGTATTTT,CASSSYTDTQYF
-,TRBV4-3,TRBJ2-5,TGCGCCAGCAGCCAAGAGGGGCAGGGTTGGGAGACCCAGTACTTC,CASSQEGQGWETQYF
-,TRBV6-5,TRBJ1-3,TGTGCCAGCAGTCGCGGGGGCTCTGGAAACACCATATATTTT,CASSRGGSGNTIYF
-,TRBV30,TRBJ1-3,TGTGCCTGGCAAAGGGGATCTGGAAACACCATATATTTT,CAWQRGSGNTIYF
TRBD1,TRBV6-5,TRBJ2-7,TGTGCCAGCAGCCGTTTCGGGACAGGGGAAAACGAGCAGTACTTC,CASSRFGTGENEQYF
-,TRBV7-2,TRBJ1-4,TGTGCCAGCAGCCTCCGAGCCCGCGGGACTAATGAAAAACTGTTTTTT,CASSLRARGTNEKLFF
-,TRBV7-8,TRBJ1-4,TGTGCCAGCAGGGGAGCCGGAGGGACTAATGAAAAACTGTTTTTT,CASRGAGGTNEKLFF
-,TRBV6-5,TRBJ2-1,TGTGCCAGCAGTTACGGGGCGAATGAGCAGTTCTTC,CASSYGANEQFF
-,TRBV5-1,TRBJ2-7,TGCGCCAGCAGCTCCGGGAAAGGGGGCTACGAGCAGTACTTC,CASSSGKGGYEQYF
-,TRBV9,TRBJ1-5,TGTGCCAGCAGCGCTCAAACAGGTCAGCCCCAGCATTTT,CASSAQTGQPQHF
-,TRBV7-2,TRBJ1-6,TGTGCCAGCAGCTTGGGGGGAGGCGAGAATTCACCCCTCCACTTT,CASSLGGGENSPLHF
TRBD2,TRBV30,TRBJ2-3,TGTGCCTGTGCTACTAGCGGGAATGCAGATACGCAGTATTTT,CACATSGNADTQYF
TRBD2,TRBV18,TRBJ2-7,TGTGCCAGCTCACCTACGCTAGCGGGTGACTACGAGCAGTACTTC,CASSPTLAGDYEQYF
-,TRBV5-8,TRBJ1-1,TGTGCCAGCAGCTTCGCCAGGATGAACACTGAAGCTTTCTTT,CASSFARMNTEAFF
TRBD2,TRBV5-1,TRBJ2-1,TGCGCCAGCAGCCTAACTAGCGGGAGCAGCAATGAGCAGTTCTTC,CASSLTSGSSNEQFF
-,TRBV19,TRBJ1-2,TGTGCCAGTAGTATAAACAGGGTGACGGGCTACACCTTC,CASSINRVTGYTF
-,TRBV5-1,TRBJ2-2,TGCGCCAGCAGCTTGGACAGACTAACCGGGGAGCTGTTTTTT,CASSLDRLTGELFF
-,TRBV30,TRBJ2-5,TGTGCCTACTTAGCGGCCCAAGAGACCCAGTACTTC,CAYLAAQETQYF
-,TRBV30,TRBJ1-3,TGTGCCTGGAGGCGGGAAGTGAGAGGAAACACCATATATTTT,CAWRREVRGNTIYF
-,TRBV5-6,TRBJ2-7,TGTGCCAGCAGCCCCGCTAAGAGGGTCGAGCAGTACTTC,CASSPAKRVEQYF
TRBD1,TRBV6-5,TRBJ2-3,TGTGCCAGCGCGACAGGGGCCCAGCAAGGTACGCAGTATTTT,CASATGAQQGTQYF
-,TRBV30,TRBJ1-1,TGTGCCTGGGGGCTGGGTCGGCGGAACACTGAAGCTTTCTTT,CAWGLGRRNTEAFF
TRBD2,TRBV4-1,TRBJ2-1,TGCGCCAGCAGCCAAGTGAGGACTAGAAATGAGCAGTTCTTC,CASSQVRTRNEQFF
-,TRBV25-1,TRBJ2-2,TGTGCCAGCAGTGAATGGTCGCCGTGGGGGGCCGGGGAGCTGTTTTTT,CASSEWSPWGAGELFF
-,TRBV18,TRBJ2-3,TGTGCCAGCTCACCTTCAGGCGGGCTCACAGATACGCAGTATTTT,CASSPSGGLTDTQYF
TRBD1,TRBV6-6,TRBJ2-7,TGTGCCAGCAGTGGAAGGGACAGGGGGCCGAACGAGCAGTACTTC,CASSGRDRGPNEQYF
-,TRBV11-3,TRBJ1-1,TGTGCCAGCAGCTTATCCGGGGTGAACACTGAAGCTTTCTTT,CASSLSGVNTEAFF
-,TRBV6-5,TRBJ1-3,TGTGCCAGCAGCCCCCGAGGGAAGGGAAACACCATATATTTT,CASSPRGKGNTIYF
-,TRBV4-1,TRBJ2-3,TGCGCCAGCAGCCAGGCGGGATGGACAGATACGCAGTATTTT,CASSQAGWTDTQYF
-,TRBV29-1,TRBJ2-7,TGCAGCGTTGACCCAGGGGTGCGAAACGAGCAGTACTTC,CSVDPGVRNEQYF
TRBD1,TRBV4-3,TRBJ2-7,TGCGCCAGCAGCCAAGACCCTGGACAGGCCTACGAGCAGTACTTC,CASSQDPGQAYEQYF
-,TRBV7-9,TRBJ1-4,TGTGCCAGCAGCTTATTGGGGGGGGACGGACGGCTGTTTTTT,CASSLLGGDGRLFF
-,TRBV5-1,TRBJ1-1,TGCGCCAGCAGCTTAGGACCCAGGGAGAACACTGAAGCTTTCTTT,CASSLGPRENTEAFF
TRBD1,TRBV30,TRBJ1-2,TGTGCCTGTTGGGACAGGGGGCGTGCCTATGGCTACACCTTC,CACWDRGRAYGYTF
-,TRBV30,TRBJ1-6,TGTGCCTGGGGACAACTTTCACCCCTCCACTTT,CAWGQLSPLHF
-,TRBV29-1,TRBJ1-2,TGCAGCGTTGTCAGTGGAGGTGGCTACACCTTC,CSVVSGGGYTF
TRBD2,TRBV11-2,TRBJ2-7,TGTGCCAGCAGCTCCGGTATAGCGGGAGGTGAGCAGTACTTC,CASSSGIAGGEQYF
TRBD1,TRBV13,TRBJ1-6,TGTGCCAGCAGCTTAGGTATTTTCGGACAGGGGTTCGATAATTCACCCCTCCACTTT,CASSLGIFGQGFDNSPLHF
-,TRBV30,TRBJ1-3,TGTGCCTGGAGTCTAAATTCGGGGGTGCGGGGAAACACCATATATTTT,CAWSLNSGVRGNTIYF
TRBD1,TRBV4-3,TRBJ2-5,TGCGCCAGCAGCCAAGTTCCGCGACAGGGTCGGGAGACCCAGTACTTC,CASSQVPRQGRETQYF
TRBD2,TRBV11-2,TRBJ2-7,TGTGCCAGCAGCTCATACCCCCCGGGACTAGCGGGCCCCTACGAGCAGTACTTC,CASSSYPPGLAGPYEQYF